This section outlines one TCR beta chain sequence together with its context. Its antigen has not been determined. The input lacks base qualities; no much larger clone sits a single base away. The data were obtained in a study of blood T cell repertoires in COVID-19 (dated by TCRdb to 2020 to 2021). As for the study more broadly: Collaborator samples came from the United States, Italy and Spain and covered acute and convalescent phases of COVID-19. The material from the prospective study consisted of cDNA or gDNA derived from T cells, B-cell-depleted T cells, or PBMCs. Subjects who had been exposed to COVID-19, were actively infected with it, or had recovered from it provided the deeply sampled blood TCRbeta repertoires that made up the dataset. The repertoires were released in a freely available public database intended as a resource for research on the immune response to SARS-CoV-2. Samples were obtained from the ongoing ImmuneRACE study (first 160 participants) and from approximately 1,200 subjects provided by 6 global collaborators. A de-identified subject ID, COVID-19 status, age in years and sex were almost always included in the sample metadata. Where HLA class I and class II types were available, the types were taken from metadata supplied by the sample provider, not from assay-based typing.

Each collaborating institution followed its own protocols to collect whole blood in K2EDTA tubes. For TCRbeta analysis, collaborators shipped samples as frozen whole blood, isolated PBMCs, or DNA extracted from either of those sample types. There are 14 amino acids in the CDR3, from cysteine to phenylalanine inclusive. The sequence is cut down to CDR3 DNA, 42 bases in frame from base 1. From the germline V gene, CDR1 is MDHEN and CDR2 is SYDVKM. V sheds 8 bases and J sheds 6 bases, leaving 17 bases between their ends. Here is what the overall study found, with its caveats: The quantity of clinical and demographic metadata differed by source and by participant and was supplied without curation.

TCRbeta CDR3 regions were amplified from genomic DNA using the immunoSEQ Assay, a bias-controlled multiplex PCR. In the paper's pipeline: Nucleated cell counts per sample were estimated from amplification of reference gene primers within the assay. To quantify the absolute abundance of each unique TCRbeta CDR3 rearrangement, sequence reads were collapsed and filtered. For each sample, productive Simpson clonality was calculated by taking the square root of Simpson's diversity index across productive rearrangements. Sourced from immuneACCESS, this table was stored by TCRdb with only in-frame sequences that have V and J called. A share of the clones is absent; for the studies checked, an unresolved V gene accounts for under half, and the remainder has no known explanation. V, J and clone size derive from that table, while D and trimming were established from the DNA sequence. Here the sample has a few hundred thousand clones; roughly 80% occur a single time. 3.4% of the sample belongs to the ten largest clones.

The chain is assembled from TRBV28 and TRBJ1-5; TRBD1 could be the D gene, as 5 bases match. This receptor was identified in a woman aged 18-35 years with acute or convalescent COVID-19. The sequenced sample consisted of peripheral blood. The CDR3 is CASQSGGIFQPQHF. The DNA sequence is TGTGCCAGCCAATCGGGGGGTATCTTTCAGCCCCAGCATTTT.